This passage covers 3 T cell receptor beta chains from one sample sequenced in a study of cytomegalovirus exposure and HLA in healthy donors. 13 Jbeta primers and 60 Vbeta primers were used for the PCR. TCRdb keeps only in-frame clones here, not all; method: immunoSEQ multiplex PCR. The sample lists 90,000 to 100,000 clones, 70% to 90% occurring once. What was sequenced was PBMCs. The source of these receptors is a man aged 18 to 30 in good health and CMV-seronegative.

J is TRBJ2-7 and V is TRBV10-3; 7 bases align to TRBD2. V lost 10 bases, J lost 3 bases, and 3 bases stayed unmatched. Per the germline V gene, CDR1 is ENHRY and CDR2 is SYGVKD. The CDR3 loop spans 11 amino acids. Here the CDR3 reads CATGGGYEQYF. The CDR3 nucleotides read TGTGCCACCGGCGGGGGCTACGAGCAGTACTTC.

Here the CDR3 DNA reads TGTGCCTGGATATCAGGACAGCCCTTAAATCAGCCCCAGCATTTT. It specifies CAWISGQPLNQPQHF. The chain combines TRBV30 with TRBJ1-5, with a tentative D call TRBD1 (6 bases). CDR1 is GTSNPN and CDR2 is SVGIG in the germline V gene (reference sequence). V lost 4 bases and J 4 bases, leaving 17 bases between the germline ends. The CDR3 has 15 amino acids. Using reference TRBV30 and TRBJ1-5 for the parts outside the CDR3, the full variable domain is SQTIHQWPATLVQPVGSPLSLECTVEGTSNPNLYWYRQAAGRGLQLLFYSVGIGQISSEVPQNLSASRPQDRQFILSSKKLLLSDSGFYLCAWISGQPLNQPQHFGDGTRLSIL.

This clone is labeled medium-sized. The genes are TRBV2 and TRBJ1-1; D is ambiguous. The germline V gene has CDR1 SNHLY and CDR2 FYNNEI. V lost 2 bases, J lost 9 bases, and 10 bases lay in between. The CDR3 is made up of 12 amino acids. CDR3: CASSEQAVKAFF. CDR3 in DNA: TGTGCCAGCAGTGAACAGGCAGTTAAAGCTTTCTTT.